This TCR beta chain was recorded in a study of cytomegalovirus exposure and HLA in healthy donors. Germline-derived CDR1 and CDR2 are WNHNN and SYGVQD (reference sequence). Trimming stripped 7 bases from V and 4 bases from J, with 13 bases between. CDR3 length equals 14 residues. The primer mix had 60 Vbeta and 13 Jbeta primers. Libraries were prepared by immunoSEQ multiplex PCR; TCRdb keeps only in-frame clonotypes and omits some of them. The data contain fewer than 130,000 clones, 70% to 80% of them singletons. The sequence derives from a middle-aged woman in good health and CMV-seronegative. The chain employs TRBV10-1 and TRBJ2-2; possibly TRBD1 for D (6 bases). Sequenced sample: PBMCs. Written as DNA, the CDR3 is TGCGCCAGCAATGGACAGTTAACCACCGGGGAGCTGTTTTTT. This codes for CASNGQLTTGELFF.